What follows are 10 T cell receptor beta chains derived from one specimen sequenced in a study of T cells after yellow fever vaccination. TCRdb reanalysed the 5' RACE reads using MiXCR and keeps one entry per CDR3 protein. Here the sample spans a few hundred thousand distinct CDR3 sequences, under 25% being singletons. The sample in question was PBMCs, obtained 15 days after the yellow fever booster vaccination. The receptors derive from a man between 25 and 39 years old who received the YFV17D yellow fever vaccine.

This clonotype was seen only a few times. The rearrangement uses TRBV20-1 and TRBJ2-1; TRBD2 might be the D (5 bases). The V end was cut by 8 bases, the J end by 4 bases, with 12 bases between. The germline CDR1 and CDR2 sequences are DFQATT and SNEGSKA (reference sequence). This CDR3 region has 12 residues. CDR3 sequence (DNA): TGCAGTCCAACAAGCGGTTACAATGAGCAGTTCTTC. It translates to CSPTSGYNEQFF.

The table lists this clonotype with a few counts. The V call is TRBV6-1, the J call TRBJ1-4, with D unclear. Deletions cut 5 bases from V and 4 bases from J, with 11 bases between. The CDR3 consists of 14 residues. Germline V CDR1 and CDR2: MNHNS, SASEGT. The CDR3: CASSRTRLNEKLFF. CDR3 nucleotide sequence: TGTGCCAGCAGTCGGACGCGCCTTAATGAAAAACTGTTTTTT.

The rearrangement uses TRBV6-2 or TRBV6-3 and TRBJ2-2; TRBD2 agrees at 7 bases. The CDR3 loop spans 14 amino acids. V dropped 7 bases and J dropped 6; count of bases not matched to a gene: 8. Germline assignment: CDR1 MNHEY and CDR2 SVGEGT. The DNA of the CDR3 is TGTGCCAGCACCCACCGCGGGGGATCCGGGGAGCTGTTTTTT. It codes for CASTHRGGSGELFF.

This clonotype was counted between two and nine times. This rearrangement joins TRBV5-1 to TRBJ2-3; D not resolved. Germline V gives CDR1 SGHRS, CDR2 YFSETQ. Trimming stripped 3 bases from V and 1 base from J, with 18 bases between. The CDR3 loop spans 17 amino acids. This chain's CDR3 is CASSSYSRVLGTDTQYF. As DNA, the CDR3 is TGCGCCAGCAGCTCGTACTCCCGCGTACTGGGCACAGATACGCAGTATTTT.

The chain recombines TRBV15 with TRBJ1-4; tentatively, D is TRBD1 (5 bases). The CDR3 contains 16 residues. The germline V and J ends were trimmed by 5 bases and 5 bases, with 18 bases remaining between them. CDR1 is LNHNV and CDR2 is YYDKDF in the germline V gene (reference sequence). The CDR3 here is CATSWEAGPLNEKLFF. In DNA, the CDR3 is TGTGCCACCAGCTGGGAGGCAGGGCCGTTAAATGAAAAACTGTTTTTT.

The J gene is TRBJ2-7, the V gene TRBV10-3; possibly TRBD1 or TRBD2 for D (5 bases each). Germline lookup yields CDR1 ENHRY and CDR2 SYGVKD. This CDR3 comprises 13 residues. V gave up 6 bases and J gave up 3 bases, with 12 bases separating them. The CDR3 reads CAISAGTDYEQYF. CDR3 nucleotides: TGTGCCATCAGCGCCGGGACGGACTACGAGCAGTACTTC.

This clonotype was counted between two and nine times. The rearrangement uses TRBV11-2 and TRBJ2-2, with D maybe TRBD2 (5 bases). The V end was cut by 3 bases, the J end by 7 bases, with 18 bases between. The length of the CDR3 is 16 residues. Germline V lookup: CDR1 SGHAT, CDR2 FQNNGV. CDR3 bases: TGTGCCAGCAGCTTCATTACTAGGAGGCGGAGCGGGGAGCTGTTTTTT. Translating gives CASSFITRRRSGELFF. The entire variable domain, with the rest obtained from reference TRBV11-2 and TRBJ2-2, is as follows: EAGVAQSPRYKIIEKRQSVAFWCNPISGHATLYWYQQILGQGPKLLIQFQNNGVVDDSQLPKDRFSAERLKGVDSTLKIQPAKLEDSAVYLCASSFITRRRSGELFFGEGSRLTVL.

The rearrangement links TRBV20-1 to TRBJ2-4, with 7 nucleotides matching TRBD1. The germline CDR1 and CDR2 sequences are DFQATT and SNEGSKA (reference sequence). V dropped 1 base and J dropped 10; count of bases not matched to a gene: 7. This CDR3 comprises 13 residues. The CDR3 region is CSARGLAGGIQYF. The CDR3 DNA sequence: TGCAGTGCTAGAGGGTTGGCAGGGGGAATTCAGTACTTC.

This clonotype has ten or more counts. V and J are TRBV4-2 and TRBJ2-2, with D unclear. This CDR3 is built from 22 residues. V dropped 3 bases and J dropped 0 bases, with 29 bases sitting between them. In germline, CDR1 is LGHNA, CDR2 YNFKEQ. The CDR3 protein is CASSQWIPQTLLELPNTGELFF. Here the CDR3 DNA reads TGTGCCAGCAGCCAGTGGATTCCACAGACGCTCCTTGAGTTGCCGAACACCGGGGAGCTGTTTTTT.

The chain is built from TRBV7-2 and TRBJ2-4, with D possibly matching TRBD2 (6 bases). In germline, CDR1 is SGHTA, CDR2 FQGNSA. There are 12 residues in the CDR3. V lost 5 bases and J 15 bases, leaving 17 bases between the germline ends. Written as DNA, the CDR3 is TGTGCCAGCAGCAAACCGGGAGTTGGGTCGTACTTC. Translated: CASSKPGVGSYF. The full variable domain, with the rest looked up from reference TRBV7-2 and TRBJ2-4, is GAGVSQSPSNKVTEKGKDVELRCDPISGHTALYWYRQSLGQGLEFLIYFQGNSAPDKSGLPSDRFSAERTGGSVSTLTIQRTQQEDSAVYLCASSKPGVGSYFGAGTRLSVL.